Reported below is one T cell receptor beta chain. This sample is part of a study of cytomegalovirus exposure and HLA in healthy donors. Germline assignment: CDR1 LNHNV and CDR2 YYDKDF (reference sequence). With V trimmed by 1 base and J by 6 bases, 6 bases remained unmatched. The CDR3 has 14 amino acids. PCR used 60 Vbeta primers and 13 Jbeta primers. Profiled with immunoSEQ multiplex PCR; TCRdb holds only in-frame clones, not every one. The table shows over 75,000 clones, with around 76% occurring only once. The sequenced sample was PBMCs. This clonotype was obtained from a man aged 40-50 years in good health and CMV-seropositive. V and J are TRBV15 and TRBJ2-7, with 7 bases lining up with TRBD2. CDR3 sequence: CATSRGGRMGEQYF. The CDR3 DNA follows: TGTGCCACCAGCAGAGGCGGGAGAATGGGCGAGCAGTACTTC.